The rows below give T cell receptor beta chains drawn from one sample of a study of T-cell memory formation after mild COVID-19. TCRdb called the 5' RACE reads again in MiXCR, with one record for every CDR3 protein. The sample has over 250,000 distinct CDR3 sequences, less than 20% seen once. Sequenced: PBMCs or a T cell subset sorted from them (not recorded which). The receptors shown here come from a man between 18 and 35 years old who had mild COVID-19 (a few samples of this study predate the infection). Cell type and time point are not known. CDR3s leave out the opening cysteine and the closing phenylalanine or tryptophan. Each record gives: V gene, clone size, CDR3 protein. Clone size is not always given. Where it is, it says once, few, many or a class for expanded clones.

V: TRBV20-1
size: -
CDR3: SARDGYEAF

V: TRBV10-3
size: few
CDR3: AISASTGVQETQY

V: TRBV29-1
size: many
CDR3: SVDPGNTEAF

V: TRBV6-5
size: -
CDR3: ASKAGTATDTQY

V: TRBV20-1
size: -
CDR3: SARSGRSPEQY

V: TRBV9
size: few
CDR3: ASSSTGTPMDTQY

V: TRBV4-1
size: -
CDR3: ASSQLGGSTEAF

V: TRBV5-1
size: few
CDR3: ASSPNRVLDTGELF

V: TRBV5-1
size: -
CDR3: ASSPRQNSNYGYT

V: TRBV7-2
size: few
CDR3: ASSFSSGGNTDTQY

V: TRBV7-9
size: few
CDR3: ASRMGQGSPAETQY

V: TRBV5-1
size: few
CDR3: ASSFLDRRSSTDTQY

V: TRBV20-1
size: many
CDR3: SARDTRGTETDTQY

V: TRBV6-5
size: few
CDR3: ASSYSGTGYT

V: TRBV6-5
size: many
CDR3: ASSYSGLTDQPQH

V: TRBV20-1
size: few
CDR3: SARSGELF

V: TRBV2
size: few
CDR3: ASSGQTNEKLF

V: TRBV27
size: few
CDR3: ASRRSGSQPQH

V: TRBV4-3
size: many
CDR3: ASSRDRDYEQY

V: TRBV11-1
size: -
CDR3: ASSPGQGLYTDTQY

V: TRBV9
size: -
CDR3: ASSVAQGAHNSPLH

V: TRBV7-9
size: -
CDR3: ASSRGPVTDTQY

V: TRBV18
size: -
CDR3: ASSPLHYEQY

V: TRBV5-1
size: many
CDR3: ASSPGLAGALQETQY

V: TRBV18
size: few
CDR3: ASSPLAAISYNEQF

V: TRBV7-2
size: -
CDR3: ASSWYLGEQY

V: TRBV7-2
size: many
CDR3: ASSSQGIEQF

V: TRBV7-2
size: -
CDR3: ASSPWVAGRETQY

V: TRBV5-8
size: few
CDR3: ASSPAGTPRGYT

V: TRBV5-6
size: many
CDR3: ASSLQGNTGELF

V: TRBV19
size: few
CDR3: ASRQVAMTEAF

V: TRBV19
size: few
CDR3: ASHVIGGTGMNTEAF

V: TRBV7-3
size: few
CDR3: ASSFSGLDTEAF

V: TRBV6-5
size: -
CDR3: ASSYLTRGSYEQY

V: TRBV25-1
size: few
CDR3: ASSEKEGGEQY

V: TRBV12-3/TRBV12-4
size: few
CDR3: ASSYTGGSEAF

V: TRBV9
size: -
CDR3: ASSVDPGEPQH

V: TRBV6-5
size: -
CDR3: ASNPRDSNQPQH

V: TRBV12-5
size: few
CDR3: ASGYSGGTYQETQY

V: TRBV4-2
size: -
CDR3: ASSQDRGQGAVYYGYT

V: TRBV6-6
size: -
CDR3: ASIGEGPEAF

V: TRBV9
size: few
CDR3: ASSVRGGFGYT

V: TRBV5-1
size: -
CDR3: ASGGQVGYEQY

V: TRBV9
size: -
CDR3: ASSVGGSQADTQY

V: TRBV4-1
size: -
CDR3: ASSQPLRGSGNEQF

V: TRBV6-5
size: few
CDR3: ASSYGRVTEAF

V: TRBV12-3/TRBV12-4
size: few
CDR3: AESAGIYGYT

V: TRBV7-3
size: few
CDR3: ASSLTGGLYNEQF

V: TRBV6-5
size: few
CDR3: ASSLGTGRYEQY

V: TRBV5-1
size: many
CDR3: ASSPQGIGEKLF

V: TRBV7-9
size: -
CDR3: ASSLVGARGYT

V: TRBV20-1
size: -
CDR3: SAWGDGYEQY

V: TRBV7-3
size: few
CDR3: ASSLMGPYNSPLH

V: TRBV12-3/TRBV12-4
size: -
CDR3: ASSLTGYGTDTQY

V: TRBV7-8
size: -
CDR3: ASSSTSGGARTGELF

V: TRBV7-9
size: few
CDR3: ASSDLTQGKEEQY

V: TRBV24-1
size: many
CDR3: ATSDFRGEETQY

V: TRBV7-2
size: -
CDR3: ASSRQAIRGTEAF

V: TRBV7-2
size: -
CDR3: ASGLNRGDEQY

V: TRBV28
size: -
CDR3: ASSTYTGTALYGYT